This TCR beta chain was sequenced in a study of tumor and adjacent non-tumor tissue in lung cancer. General study findings and limits: Patients with more diverse tumor TCRs had worse survival. Tumor tissue had significantly higher TCR diversity than normal lung.

Three rounds of nested PCR, following a modified ARM-PCR protocol, produced the TCRbeta library. TCRdb used MiXCR to reprocess the multiplex PCR reads, holding one entry per CDR3 protein. This sample has fewer than 120,000 distinct CDR3 sequences, with over 75% found just once. On this clonotype: Its matching antigen is unknown. Since no conserved phenylalanine or tryptophan closes the CDR3, a read error is the likely cause.

The CDR3 consists of 17 residues. V was clipped by 4 bases and J by 0 bases, with 19 bases between them. Germline V gene sequence: CDR1 SGHVS, CDR2 FQNEAQ. RNA was extracted from bulk tissue without any cell sorting. Between August and November 2014, newly diagnosed, chemotherapy-naive lung cancer patients underwent thoracic surgery in China. The clonotype originates from a man aged 65 to 79 with non-small cell lung cancer. Input material: lung tumor tissue. The rearrangement links TRBV7-8 to TRBJ2-7; D may correspond to TRBD1 or TRBD2 (5 bases each). CDR3 DNA: TGTGCCAGCAGCTCTGGTTTAGGGTGGGGGAGCTCCTACGAGCAGTACTTA. Its translation is CASSSGLGWGSSYEQYL.